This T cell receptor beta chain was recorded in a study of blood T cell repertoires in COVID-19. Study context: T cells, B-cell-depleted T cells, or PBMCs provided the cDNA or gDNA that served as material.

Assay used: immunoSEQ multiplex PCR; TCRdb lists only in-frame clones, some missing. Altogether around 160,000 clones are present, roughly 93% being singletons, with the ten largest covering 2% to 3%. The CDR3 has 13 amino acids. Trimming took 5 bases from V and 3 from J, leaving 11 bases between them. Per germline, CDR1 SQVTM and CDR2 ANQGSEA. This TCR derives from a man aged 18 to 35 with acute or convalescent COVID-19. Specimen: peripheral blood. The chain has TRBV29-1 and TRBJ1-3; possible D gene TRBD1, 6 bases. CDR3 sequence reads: CSVWTANGNTIYF. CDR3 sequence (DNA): TGCAGCGTTTGGACAGCTAATGGAAACACCATATATTTT.